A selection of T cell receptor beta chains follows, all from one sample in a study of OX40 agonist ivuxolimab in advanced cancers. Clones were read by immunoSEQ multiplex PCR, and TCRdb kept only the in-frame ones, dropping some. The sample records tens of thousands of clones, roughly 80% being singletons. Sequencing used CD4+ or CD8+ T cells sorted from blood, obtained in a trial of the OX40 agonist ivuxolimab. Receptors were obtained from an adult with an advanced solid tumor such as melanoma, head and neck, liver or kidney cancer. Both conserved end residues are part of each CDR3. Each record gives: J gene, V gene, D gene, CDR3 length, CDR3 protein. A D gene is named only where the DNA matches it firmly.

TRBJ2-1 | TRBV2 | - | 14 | CASRRPGRYNEQFF
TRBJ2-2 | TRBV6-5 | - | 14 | CASSLARTTGELFF
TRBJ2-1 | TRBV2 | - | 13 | CASSSMGANEQFF
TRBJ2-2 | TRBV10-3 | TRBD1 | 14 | CAIRPTGYTGELFF
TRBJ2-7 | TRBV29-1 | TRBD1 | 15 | CSVGEGTGWPYEQYF
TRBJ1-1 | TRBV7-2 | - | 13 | CASSTRTVTEAFF
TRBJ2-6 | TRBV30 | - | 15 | CAWHRPGAGANVLTF
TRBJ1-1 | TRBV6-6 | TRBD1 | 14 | CASSTQGGVTEAFF
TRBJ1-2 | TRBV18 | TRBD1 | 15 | CASSPTGQGGSGYTF
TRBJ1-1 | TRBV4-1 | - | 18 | CASSQDEGRGRANTEAFF
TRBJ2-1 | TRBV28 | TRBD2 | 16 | CASTPSGSGSYNEQFF
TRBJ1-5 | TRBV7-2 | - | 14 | CASSLKAGAQPQHF
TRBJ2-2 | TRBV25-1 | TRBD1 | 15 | CASSPTGPNTGELFF
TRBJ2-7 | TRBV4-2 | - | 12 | CASSHPTGKQYF
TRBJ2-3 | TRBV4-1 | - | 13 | CASSQRPMDTQYF
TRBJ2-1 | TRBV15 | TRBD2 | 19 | CATSREGSRASGSYNEQFF
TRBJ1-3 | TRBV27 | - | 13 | CASSGTSGNTIYF
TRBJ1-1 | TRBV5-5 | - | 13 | CASWGRGGFEAFF
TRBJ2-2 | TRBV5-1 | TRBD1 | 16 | CASRPPGTENTGELFF
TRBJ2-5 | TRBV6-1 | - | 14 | CASSEDWGEETQYF
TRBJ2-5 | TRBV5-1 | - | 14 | CASSLVAATETQYF
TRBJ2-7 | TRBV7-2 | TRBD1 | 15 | CASSRQDRGVYEQYF
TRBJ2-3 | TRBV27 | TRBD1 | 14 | CASSLGRGLDTQYF
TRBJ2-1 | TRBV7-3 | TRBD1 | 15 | CASSQGTGTYNEQFF
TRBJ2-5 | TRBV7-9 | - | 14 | CASSYRTAQETQYF
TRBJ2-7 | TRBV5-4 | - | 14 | CASSSRRDPYEQYF
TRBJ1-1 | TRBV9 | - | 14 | CASSVDVGVAAAFF
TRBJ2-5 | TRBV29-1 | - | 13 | CSALGGARETQYF
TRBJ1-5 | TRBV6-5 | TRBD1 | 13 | CASSRNRGEPQHF
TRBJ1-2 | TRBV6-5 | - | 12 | CASRTVNYGYTF
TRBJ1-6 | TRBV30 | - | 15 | CAWRAGSSYNSPLHF
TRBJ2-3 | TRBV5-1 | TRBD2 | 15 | CASSLAGSFTDTQYF
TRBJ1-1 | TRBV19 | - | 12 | CASSTGYTEAFF
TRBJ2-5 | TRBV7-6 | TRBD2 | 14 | CASSSLAGGETQYF
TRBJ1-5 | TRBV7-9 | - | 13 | CASSPNSNQPQHF
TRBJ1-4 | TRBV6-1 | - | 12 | CASRATDEKLFF
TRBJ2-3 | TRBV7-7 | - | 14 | CASSLLGGGDTQYF
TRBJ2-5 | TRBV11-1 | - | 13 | CASSRERQETQYF
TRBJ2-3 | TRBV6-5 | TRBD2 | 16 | CASSSRTSGSTDTQYF
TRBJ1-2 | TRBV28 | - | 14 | CASSPQWGRYGYTF
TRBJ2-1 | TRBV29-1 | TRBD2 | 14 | CSVYPGGVANEQFF
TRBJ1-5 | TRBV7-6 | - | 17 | CASSLAPSGGSNQPQHF
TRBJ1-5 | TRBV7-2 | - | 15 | CASRKEGFSNQPQHF
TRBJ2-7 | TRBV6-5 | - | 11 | CASKGGSEQYF
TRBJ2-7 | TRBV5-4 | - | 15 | CASSQALGSSYEQYF
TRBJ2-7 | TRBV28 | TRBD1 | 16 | CASSFNRWDRPYEQYF
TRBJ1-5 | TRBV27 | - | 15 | CASSLWGGGNQPQHF
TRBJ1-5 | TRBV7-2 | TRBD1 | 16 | CASSLVGTGGAQPQHF
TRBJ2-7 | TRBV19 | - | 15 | CASTRDRESHYEQYF
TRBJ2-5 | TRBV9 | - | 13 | CASSVGGLETQYF
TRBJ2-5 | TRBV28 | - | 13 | CASSARGRETQYF
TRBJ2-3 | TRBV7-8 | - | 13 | CASSSASPDTQYF